This paragraph covers one T cell receptor (beta chain) sequence. As yet, its antigen is unknown. It was with 60 Vbeta and 13 Jbeta primers that the PCR ran. Sequenced by immunoSEQ multiplex PCR; TCRdb stores in-frame clones only, minus some. The sample has roughly 150,000 clones; 79% are singletons. These data are taken from a study of cytomegalovirus exposure and HLA in healthy donors. V lost 3 bases to trimming and J lost 7 bases; unmatched junction nucleotides: 5. The CDR3 totals 14 residues. Germline lookup yields CDR1 LNHDA and CDR2 SQIVND (reference sequence). Study-level findings and limits: It was approximately 150 TCR beta chains that were listed as cytomegalovirus-associated.

The specimen sequenced was PBMCs. The V and J genes are TRBV19 and TRBJ2-2, with TRBD2 identical over 7 bases. This TCR came from a man aged 40-49 years in good health and CMV-seropositive. The CDR3: CASSMRGGDGELFF. In DNA, the CDR3 is TGTGCCAGTAGTATGCGGGGAGGGGACGGGGAGCTGTTTTTT.